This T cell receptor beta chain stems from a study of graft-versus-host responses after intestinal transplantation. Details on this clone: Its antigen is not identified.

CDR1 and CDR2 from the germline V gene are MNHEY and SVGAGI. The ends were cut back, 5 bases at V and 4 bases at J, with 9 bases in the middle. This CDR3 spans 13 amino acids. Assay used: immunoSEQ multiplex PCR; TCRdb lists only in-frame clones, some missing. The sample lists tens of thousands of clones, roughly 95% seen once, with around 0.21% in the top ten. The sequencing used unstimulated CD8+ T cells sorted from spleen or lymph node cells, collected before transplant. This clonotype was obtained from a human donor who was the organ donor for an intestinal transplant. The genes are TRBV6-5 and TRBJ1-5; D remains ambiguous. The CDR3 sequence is CASSHASNQPQHF. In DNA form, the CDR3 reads TGTGCCAGCAGTCATGCCTCAAATCAGCCCCAGCATTTT.